This T cell receptor (beta chain) was profiled in a study of lymphopenia after photon versus proton radiotherapy. Assay used: immunoSEQ multiplex PCR; TCRdb lists only in-frame clones, some missing. The profile shows tens of thousands of clones, 75% to 90% of them singletons. V gave up 2 bases and J gave up 1 base; unmatched junction bases: 1. Germline values: CDR1 SGHRS, CDR2 YFSETQ. There are 14 residues in the CDR3. As regards this clone: Its antigen is undetermined.

Study-level findings and limits: After lymphocyte nadir, photon-treated repertoires showed oligoclonal expansion, especially CD8+ Temra. Better survival with proton therapy was suggested as possible, not demonstrated. Photon-treated patients lost naive T cells and TCR diversity; proton-treated stayed stable.

The receptor comes from a woman aged 70-85 years with pancreatic cancer. The genes are TRBV5-1 and TRBJ2-7; 9 bases agree with TRBD1. The sequences come from peripheral blood, collected from a patient treated with proton-based radiotherapy. As DNA, the CDR3 is TGCGCCAGCAGCTTTGACAGGGGGTCCTACGAGCAGTACTTC. It is translated as CASSFDRGSYEQYF.